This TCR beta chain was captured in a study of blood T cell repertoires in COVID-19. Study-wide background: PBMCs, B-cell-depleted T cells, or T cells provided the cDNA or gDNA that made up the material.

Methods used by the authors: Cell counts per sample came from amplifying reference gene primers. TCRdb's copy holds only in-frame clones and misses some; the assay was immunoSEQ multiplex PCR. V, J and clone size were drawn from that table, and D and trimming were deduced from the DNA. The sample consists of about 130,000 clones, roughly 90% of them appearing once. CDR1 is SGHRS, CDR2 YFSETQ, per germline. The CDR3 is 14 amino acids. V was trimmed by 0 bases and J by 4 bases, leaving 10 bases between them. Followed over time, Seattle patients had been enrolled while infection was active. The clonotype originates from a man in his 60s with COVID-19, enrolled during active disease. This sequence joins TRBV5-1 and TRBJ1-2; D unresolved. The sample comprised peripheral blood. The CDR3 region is CASSLDVATYGYTF. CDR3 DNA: TGCGCCAGCAGCTTGGACGTAGCGACCTATGGCTACACCTTC.